These 23 T cell receptor beta chains originate from one sample sequenced in a study of cytomegalovirus exposure and HLA in healthy donors. A multiplex PCR was run with 60 Vbeta primers and 13 Jbeta primers. TCRdb keeps only in-frame clones here, not all; method: immunoSEQ multiplex PCR. Of roughly 150,000 clones listed, around 65% are singletons. Sample: PBMCs. The source of these receptors is a woman under 40 in good health and CMV-seropositive.

This clone was observed a handful of times. This sequence joins TRBV27 and TRBJ2-7, with D possibly being TRBD2 (5 bases). Trimming removed 2 bases at V and 4 bases at J, with 18 bases between. The CDR3 contains 16 residues. Germline V gene lookup returns CDR1 MNHEY and CDR2 SMNVEV (reference sequence). The CDR3 loop is CASSLGPSGSGYEQYF. The CDR3 bases are TGTGCCAGCAGTTTAGGACCCTCCGGAAGCGGTTACGAGCAGTACTTC.

J is TRBJ2-3 and V is TRBV25-1; weak D call: TRBD1 (5 bases). CDR1 is MGHDK and CDR2 is SYGVNS in the germline V gene. The CDR3 loop spans 14 amino acids. V was clipped by 4 bases and J by 2 bases, with 10 bases between them. The CDR3, as DNA: TGTGCCAGCAGTGCAACAGGTTACACAGATACGCAGTATTTT. It yields the protein CASSATGYTDTQYF.

This clone was detected a few times. The rearrangement links TRBV25-1 to TRBJ2-5; D is unclear. Trimming stripped 9 bases from V and 4 bases from J, with 18 bases between. CDR3 length: 14 residues. Germline V gives CDR1 MGHDK, CDR2 SYGVNS. This CDR3 reads CASSLQSFPETQYF. The DNA for the CDR3 is TGTGCCAGTTCCTTACAGTCGTTTCCAGAGACCCAGTACTTC.

CDR3 in DNA: TGTGCCAGCAGCGTAAACCCTGCAGGGAACTATGGCTACACCTTC. It translates to CASSVNPAGNYGYTF. The chain carries TRBV9 and TRBJ1-2, with D perhaps matching TRBD1 (5 bases). CDR1 is SGDLS and CDR2 is YYNGEE in the germline V gene. V dropped 1 base and J dropped 2 bases, with 12 bases sitting between them. CDR3 length: 15 residues. Full variable domain (rest looked up from reference TRBV9 and TRBJ1-2): DSGVTQTPKHLITATGQRVTLRCSPRSGDLSVYWYQQSLDQGLQFLIQYYNGEERAKGNILERFSAQQFPDLHSELNLSSLELGDSALYFCASSVNPAGNYGYTFGSGTRLTVV.

J is TRBJ1-2 and V is TRBV19; D might be TRBD1 (5 bases). This CDR3 is built from 12 residues. Looked up from germline, CDR1 is LNHDA and CDR2 is SQIVND (reference sequence). V was clipped by 9 bases and J by 7 bases, with 15 bases between them. The CDR3 spells CASVSGEIGYTF. CDR3 nucleotide sequence: TGTGCCAGCGTATCGGGGGAGATTGGCTACACCTTC.

J is TRBJ2-2 and V is TRBV5-4; D perhaps matches TRBD2 (6 bases). Germline V lookup: CDR1 SGHNT, CDR2 YYREEE (reference sequence). This CDR3 contains 15 residues. V shed 3 bases and J shed 0 bases, with 9 bases lying between them. The CDR3 loop is CASSWGTSNTGELFF. The CDR3 DNA sequence: TGTGCCAGCAGCTGGGGGACTTCGAACACCGGGGAGCTGTTTTTT.

The chain links TRBV30 to TRBJ1-6; D is uncertain. The germline CDR1 and CDR2 sequences are GTSNPN and SVGIG (reference sequence). CDR3 length: 9 amino acids. Here the CDR3 reads CAGRSPLHF. The DNA for the CDR3 is TGTGCAGGGAGGTCACCCCTCCACTTT.

V and J are TRBV18 and TRBJ2-1; 11 nucleotides align to TRBD2. V lost 6 bases, J lost 9 bases, and 10 bases stayed unmatched. Germline V gene lookup returns CDR1 KGHSH and CDR2 LQKENI. This CDR3 spans 15 amino acids. The CDR3 DNA is TGTGCCAGCTCGCTCAAACTAGCGGGGGATGGTGAGCAGTTCTTC. Residues: CASSLKLAGDGEQFF.

This clone was counted a single time. The genes are TRBV7-9 and TRBJ2-1; 12 bases are shared with TRBD2. Germline V CDR1 and CDR2: SEHNR, FQNEAQ (reference sequence). This CDR3 comprises 17 residues. The V gene end was trimmed by 4 bases and the J gene end by 5 bases; junction bases not matched to a gene: 9. The CDR3 reads CASSSSSSSGRDNEQFF. The CDR3 DNA sequence: TGTGCCAGCAGCTCAAGTTCCTCTAGCGGGAGGGACAATGAGCAGTTCTTC.

The chain combines TRBV29-1 with TRBJ2-3, with a tentative D call TRBD1 (5 bases). The length of the CDR3 is 12 residues. With 4 bases removed from V and 4 bases from J, the gap between germline ends came to 9 bases. Germline CDR1 SQVTM, CDR2 ANQGSEA. CDR3 in amino acids: CSVGPGPDTQYF. The DNA of the CDR3 is TGCAGCGTTGGACCAGGGCCAGATACGCAGTATTTT.

The chain couples TRBV6-4 to TRBJ2-5; 14 bases are a match to TRBD2. This CDR3 has 16 residues. V was clipped by 4 bases and J by 2 bases; unmatched bases: 3. Germline V gives CDR1 MRHNA, CDR2 SNTAGT. CDR3 DNA sequence: TGTGCCAGCAGTGCCGGGACTAGCGGGGGACAAGAGACCCAGTACTTC. It specifies CASSAGTSGGQETQYF.

The chain recombines TRBV2 with TRBJ2-1; 8 bases are shared with TRBD2. This CDR3 has 12 residues. Germline V lookup: CDR1 SNHLY, CDR2 FYNNEI. The J segment lost 11 bases and the V segment lost 2 bases, leaving 2 bases of the junction unmatched. Written as DNA, the CDR3 is TGTGCCAGCAGTGAAATAGCGGGGCAGCAGTTCTTC. Protein sequence: CASSEIAGQQFF.

This sequence joins TRBV6-4 and TRBJ2-2; possibly TRBD1 for D (6 bases). Germline V gene data show CDR1 as MRHNA and CDR2 as SNTAGT. Trimming took 5 bases from V and 1 from J, leaving 8 bases between them. The CDR3 has 14 amino acids. Here the CDR3 reads CASSRGMNTGELFF. CDR3 bases: TGTGCCAGCAGTAGGGGGATGAACACCGGGGAGCTGTTTTTT.

This clone has more than one count but fewer than ten. The V call is TRBV2, the J call TRBJ2-5, with 7 bases lining up with TRBD1. With 6 bases clipped from V and 5 bases from J, the junction kept 6 bases outside the gene matches. Germline values: CDR1 SNHLY, CDR2 FYNNEI. The CDR3 extends over 13 amino acids. CDR3 sequence: CASRTTGSETQYF. CDR3 DNA: TGTGCCAGCAGGACGACAGGGAGCGAGACCCAGTACTTC.

CDR3: CASSEPGRTSSYEQYF. In DNA form, the CDR3 reads TGTGCCAGCAGTGAACCCGGGAGGACTTCCTCCTACGAGCAGTACTTC. The chain uses TRBV2 and TRBJ2-7; 7 bases are shared with TRBD2. This CDR3 has 16 residues. V shed 2 bases, J shed 0 bases, and the junction held 7 bases outside the gene matches. In germline, CDR1 is SNHLY, CDR2 FYNNEI.

The V gene is TRBV5-1, the J gene TRBJ2-3; TRBD1 agrees at 7 bases. Germline CDR1 reads SGHRS; CDR2 reads YFSETQ. J was trimmed by 2 bases and V by 6 bases; bases with no gene match: 15. CDR3 length: 17 amino acids. CDR3 coding DNA: TGCGCCAGCACCGCCCCTCAGGGGGAGACATCCACAGATACGCAGTATTTT. Its protein is CASTAPQGETSTDTQYF.

This chain connects TRBV5-1 to TRBJ2-2; 7 bases fit TRBD1. Germline trimming cut 3 bases from V and 3 bases from J; bases unmatched to any gene: 2. Germline-derived CDR1 and CDR2 are SGHRS and YFSETQ. This CDR3 has 14 residues. Written as DNA, the CDR3 is TGCGCCAGCAGCTACAGGGGCGACACCGGGGAGCTGTTTTTT. As protein: CASSYRGDTGELFF.

The chain employs TRBV18 and TRBJ1-2; 8 bases agree with TRBD1. Germline V lookup: CDR1 KGHSH, CDR2 LQKENI. With 6 bases clipped from V and 8 bases from J, the junction kept 8 bases outside the gene matches. CDR3 size: 13 residues. CDR3: CASSLRTGLGYTF. CDR3 DNA: TGTGCCAGCTCCCTGAGGACAGGGCTAGGCTACACCTTC.

The chain is built from TRBV28 and TRBJ1-2; maybe TRBD1 (6 bases). This CDR3 has 16 amino acids. V lost 4 bases and J lost 3, with 18 bases in between. Per germline, CDR1 MDHEN and CDR2 SYDVKM. Written as DNA, the CDR3 is TGTGCCAGCAGTTCCCCGACAGGCCCCTATTACTATGGCTACACCTTC. Its protein is CASSSPTGPYYYGYTF.

The chain employs TRBV10-3 and TRBJ2-1; weak D call: TRBD1 (6 bases). Trimming cost V 6 bases and J 0 bases, with 12 bases left between them. There are 15 residues in the CDR3. CDR1 ENHRY and CDR2 SYGVKD come from the germline V gene. CDR3 residues: CAIREDRNSYNEQFF. The CDR3 DNA reads as TGTGCCATCAGAGAAGACAGGAACTCCTACAATGAGCAGTTCTTC.

The gene calls are TRBV28 and TRBJ2-3, with D perhaps matching TRBD2 (6 bases). Germline V gives CDR1 MDHEN, CDR2 SYDVKM. The germline V and J ends were trimmed by 2 bases and 1 base, with 13 bases remaining between them. The CDR3 runs to 16 residues. CDR3 nucleotide sequence: TGTGCCAGCAGTTTAAGGTCTTGGGGGGGCACAGATACGCAGTATTTT. This encodes CASSLRSWGGTDTQYF.

The V gene is TRBV13, the J gene TRBJ2-3; D remains ambiguous. The CDR3 spans 13 residues. V shed 0 bases and J shed 7 bases, with 8 bases lying between them. CDR1 and CDR2 from the germline V gene are PRHDT and FYEKMQ (reference sequence). The CDR3, as DNA: TGTGCCAGCAGCTTAGGTTCTGACAATACGCAGTATTTT. This codes for CASSLGSDNTQYF.

The chain has TRBV2 and TRBJ2-7; TRBD1 matches at 7 bases. V shed 11 bases and J 0 bases; nucleotides not matched to a gene: 4. The germline CDR1 and CDR2 sequences are SNHLY and FYNNEI. The CDR3 runs 12 residues. The CDR3 DNA reads TGTGCCGGACGGGACAGCTCCTACGAGCAGTACTTC. Amino acid sequence: CAGRDSSYEQYF. Full variable domain (rest looked up from reference TRBV2 and TRBJ2-7): EPEVTQTPSHQVTQMGQEVILRCVPISNHLYFYWYRQILGQKVEFLVSFYNNEISEKSEIFDDQFSVERPDGSNFTLKIRSTKLEDSAMYFCAGRDSSYEQYFGPGTRLTVT.